Listed below are T cell receptor beta chains from one sample, sequenced in a study of blood T cell repertoires in COVID-19. Sequenced by immunoSEQ multiplex PCR; TCRdb stores in-frame clones only, minus some. The sample holds fewer than 40,000 clones, over 75% seen once. The sample was peripheral blood. These receptor sequences come from a man aged 80 or over with active or convalescent COVID-19. CDR3s include the opening cysteine and the closing phenylalanine or tryptophan.

J: TRBJ1-1
V: TRBV29-1
CDR3: CSVWGRGNSEAFF

J: TRBJ2-5
V: TRBV10-1
CDR3: CASRRTPYQETQYF

J: TRBJ2-1
V: TRBV7-8
CDR3: CASTPGGARGSEQFF

J: TRBJ1-5
V: TRBV6-6
CDR3: CASSHREYQPQHF

J: TRBJ2-3
V: TRBV27
CDR3: CASSQYPDTQYF

J: TRBJ2-1
V: TRBV19
CDR3: CASSVGLAGGSYNEQFF

J: TRBJ2-1
V: TRBV29-1
CDR3: CSVVRGGIRFF

J: TRBJ2-1
V: TRBV5-1
CDR3: CASSSDRGNEQFF

J: TRBJ1-1
V: TRBV30
CDR3: CAWTIYKGQGTFF

J: TRBJ1-1
V: TRBV20-1
CDR3: CSASDGRRGNTEAFF

J: TRBJ1-2
V: TRBV7-3
CDR3: CASSLQGGGYTF

J: TRBJ1-1
V: TRBV30
CDR3: CAWSAQGQGLYLEAFF

J: TRBJ2-1
V: TRBV6-1
CDR3: CASSEGAGYYNEQFF

J: TRBJ2-1
V: TRBV3-1/TRBV3-2
CDR3: CASSLGGLNEQFF

J: TRBJ1-1
V: TRBV5-1
CDR3: CASSLTPGNTEAFF

J: TRBJ2-1
V: TRBV7-3
CDR3: CASSPTSGAPGEQFF

J: TRBJ2-5
V: TRBV7-6
CDR3: CASSTPGRGLGQETQYF

J: TRBJ2-1
V: TRBV7-9
CDR3: CASSLVGVHYNEQFF

J: TRBJ1-2
V: TRBV6-5
CDR3: CASSSPGDFNGYTF

J: TRBJ2-5
V: TRBV5-6
CDR3: CASSFLGRLQETQYF

J: TRBJ1-2
V: TRBV2
CDR3: CASSAEKRNYGYTF

J: TRBJ2-7
V: TRBV6-5
CDR3: CASISGFNEQYF

J: TRBJ2-3
V: TRBV24-1
CDR3: CATSDATSGGWDTQYF

J: TRBJ2-5
V: TRBV24-1
CDR3: CATSDFIQETQYF

J: TRBJ1-1
V: TRBV6-2/TRBV6-3
CDR3: CASSLPGQGFGVAFF

J: TRBJ1-1
V: TRBV28
CDR3: CASREGRRAAFF

J: TRBJ1-2
V: TRBV7-9
CDR3: CASSIGQDYYGYTF

J: TRBJ2-3
V: TRBV2
CDR3: CASSELAGAFDTQYF

J: TRBJ2-5
V: TRBV7-7
CDR3: CASSPGGQGETQYF

J: TRBJ2-5
V: TRBV11-1
CDR3: CASSAGRETQYF

J: TRBJ2-7
V: TRBV28
CDR3: CASSHGLAGESSYEQYF

J: TRBJ2-5
V: TRBV5-1
CDR3: CASSLAGGQETQYF

J: TRBJ2-7
V: TRBV29-1
CDR3: CSAMTGGSYEQYF

J: TRBJ2-1
V: TRBV11-2
CDR3: CASRGSYNEQFF

J: TRBJ2-7
V: TRBV18
CDR3: CASSPPGRRSQPEQYF

J: TRBJ2-7
V: TRBV5-1
CDR3: CASSLGATGNGEQYF

J: TRBJ2-6
V: TRBV28
CDR3: CASAGGSNSGANVLTF

J: TRBJ2-1
V: TRBV7-2
CDR3: CASSLIGLQSNEQFF

J: TRBJ1-4
V: TRBV18
CDR3: CASSTDTGGTNEKLFF

J: TRBJ1-1
V: TRBV6-5
CDR3: CASRQAGNTEAFF

J: TRBJ2-5
V: TRBV6-5
CDR3: CASSRPSLSETQYF

J: TRBJ2-1
V: TRBV6-2/TRBV6-3
CDR3: CASSWTGTGVGNEQFF

J: TRBJ2-7
V: TRBV2
CDR3: CASSELVSYEQYF

J: TRBJ2-3
V: TRBV4-3
CDR3: CASSQEEHQPPDTQYF

J: TRBJ1-2
V: TRBV28
CDR3: CASSPTGPVISYTF

J: TRBJ2-1
V: TRBV10-3
CDR3: CAISLDRGYNEQFF

J: TRBJ2-7
V: TRBV28
CDR3: CASRTLQGSYEQYF

J: TRBJ1-2
V: TRBV4-2
CDR3: CASSQDASANYGYTF

J: TRBJ1-2
V: TRBV7-9
CDR3: CASSSPGQGSYGYTF

J: TRBJ1-2
V: TRBV28
CDR3: CASGDLRAEGYTF

J: TRBJ1-1
V: TRBV7-9
CDR3: CASSHFQEGTEAFF

J: TRBJ2-2
V: TRBV10-2
CDR3: CASTPDLRVELFF

J: TRBJ1-2
V: TRBV18
CDR3: CASSPGGTNYGYTF

J: TRBJ2-1
V: TRBV6-5
CDR3: CASSYAASGGDEQFF